What follows are 11 T cell receptor beta chains derived from one specimen sequenced in a study of cytomegalovirus exposure and HLA in healthy donors. The PCR ran on 60 Vbeta and 13 Jbeta primers. This table comes from immunoSEQ multiplex PCR, and its TCRdb copy is limited to in-frame clones, with some not included. The data hold about 82,000 clones, with roughly 80% observed a single time. Sequenced: PBMCs. The origin of the receptors is a man aged 45-65 years in good health and CMV-seronegative.

The rearrangement links TRBV11-1 to TRBJ2-1; 9 bases are a match to TRBD1. Losses at the gene ends were 4 bases for V and 15 bases for J; bases not matched to a gene: 7. This CDR3 is built from 12 residues. CDR1 is SGHAT, CDR2 FQDESV, per germline (reference sequence). The CDR3, as DNA: TGTGCCAGCAGCTACCAACAGGGGGCGGGGTTCTTC. It specifies CASSYQQGAGFF.

The chain carries TRBV9 and TRBJ1-2, with D perhaps matching TRBD1 (5 bases). This CDR3 has 16 amino acids. CDR1 and CDR2 from the germline V gene are SGDLS and YYNGEE. V lost 4 bases and J 6 bases, leaving 22 bases between the germline ends. The CDR3 loop reads CASSQHKVTQGNGYTF. The CDR3 DNA reads as TGTGCCAGCAGCCAACACAAGGTAACCCAGGGTAATGGCTACACCTTC. The whole variable domain, filled in from reference TRBV9 and TRBJ1-2, reads DSGVTQTPKHLITATGQRVTLRCSPRSGDLSVYWYQQSLDQGLQFLIQYYNGEERAKGNILERFSAQQFPDLHSELNLSSLELGDSALYFCASSQHKVTQGNGYTFGSGTRLTVV.

In DNA form, the CDR3 reads TGTGCCAGTTCGACACTAGCCAAAAACATTCAGTACTTC. It translates to CASSTLAKNIQYF. The J gene is TRBJ2-4, the V gene TRBV6-1; no definite D call. CDR1 is MNHNS, CDR2 SASEGT, per germline. CDR3 length equals 13 residues. The germline V and J ends were trimmed by 9 bases and 0 bases, with 9 bases remaining between them.

The CDR3 reads CASRAQETQYF. CDR3 coding DNA: TGTGCCAGCAGGGCCCAAGAGACCCAGTACTTC. The chain has TRBV2 and TRBJ2-5; D ambiguous. CDR3 length: 11 amino acids. V gave up 6 bases and J gave up 1 base, with 3 bases separating them. CDR1 is SNHLY and CDR2 is FYNNEI in the germline V gene.

This clone appeared once. The rearrangement links TRBV18 to TRBJ1-5; D is uncertain. Germline V gene sequence: CDR1 KGHSH, CDR2 LQKENI. The CDR3 consists of 15 residues. Between the trimmed V and J ends, which lost 0 bases and 5 bases, there was a span of 11 bases. Written as DNA, the CDR3 is TGTGCCAGCTCACCACCAGGCGGGTCGGATCAGCCCCAGCATTTT. Protein product: CASSPPGGSDQPQHF.

As DNA, the CDR3 is TGTGCCAGCAGCGCCCGGGCAGCGGGGGTAGGAGAGCAGTACTTC. Translation gives CASSARAAGVGEQYF. This chain uses TRBV11-3 with TRBJ2-7, with 8 nucleotides matching TRBD2. CDR3 length: 15 residues. V was pared by 5 bases and J by 7 bases, with 13 bases of the junction left unmatched. CDR1 and CDR2 (germline): SGHNT, YENEEA.

This clone turned up a few times. The V and J genes are TRBV14 and TRBJ1-1, with D possibly matching TRBD1 (6 bases). The CDR3 has 12 amino acids. Germline assignment: CDR1 SGHDN and CDR2 FVKESK. Trimming took off 2 bases at V and 8 bases at J, with 9 bases between the two ends. CDR3 coding DNA: TGTGCCAGCAGCCAACAGGGGCTAGAAGCTTTCTTT. It codes for CASSQQGLEAFF.

Regarding this clone: Relative to the germline gene, one junction end is altered; a read error may explain this. This chain uses TRBV7-7 with TRBJ2-2; 11 bases agree with TRBD1. There are 16 residues in the CDR3. From germline, CDR1 is SSHAT and CDR2 FNYEAQ (reference sequence). CDR3 loop: CASSGGTGGIGGELFF. The CDR3, as DNA: TGTGCTAGCAGCGGAGGGACAGGGGGTATCGGCGGGGAGCTGTTTTTT.

This clone was observed once. In the same sample, other DNA sequences code for this CDR3. The chain joins TRBV18 to TRBJ2-7; maybe TRBD2 (5 bases). The CDR3 sequence is 13 residues long. In germline, CDR1 is KGHSH, CDR2 LQKENI. V lost 2 bases, J lost 3 bases, and 8 bases lay in between. CDR3 in amino acids: CASSPVEGYEQYF. In DNA form, the CDR3 reads TGTGCCAGCTCACCAGTTGAGGGCTACGAGCAGTACTTC.

This chain joins TRBV4-1 and TRBJ1-1; 10 bases align to TRBD1. Unmatched junction bases numbered 7, after V lost 0 bases and J lost 0 bases. There are 18 residues in the CDR3. Germline-derived CDR1 and CDR2 are MGHRA and YSYEKL. CDR3 in amino acids: CASSQDLATGGLNTEAFF. The DNA of the CDR3 is TGCGCCAGCAGCCAAGATTTGGCGACAGGGGGCCTGAACACTGAAGCTTTCTTT.

This clone was counted between two and nine times. The genes are TRBV30 and TRBJ1-4; 9 bases line up with TRBD1. The CDR3 extends over 15 amino acids. V lost 2 bases to trimming and J lost 8 bases; unmatched junction nucleotides: 9. The germline V gene has CDR1 GTSNPN and CDR2 SVGIG (reference sequence). The CDR3 loop reads CAWSYTTGGGEKLFF. For the CDR3, the DNA is TGTGCCTGGAGTTATACCACAGGGGGCGGAGAAAAACTGTTTTTT.